This entry lists 9 T cell receptor beta chains sequenced from one sample in a study of cytomegalovirus exposure and HLA in healthy donors. With 60 Vbeta and 13 Jbeta primers, the PCR was carried out. Profiled with immunoSEQ multiplex PCR; TCRdb holds only in-frame clones, not every one. The data contain about 81,000 clones, 70% to 85% of them singletons. Input material: PBMCs. These receptors were obtained from a man in his fifties or sixties in good health and CMV-seropositive.

Concerning this clone: A junction end diverges from the germline sequence, so it may reflect a read error. This rearrangement joins TRBV7-9 to TRBJ2-7, with unresolved D. The V gene's germline CDR1 is SEHNR and CDR2 FQNEAQ (reference sequence). The CDR3 sequence is 14 residues long. The DNA for the CDR3 is TGTTCCAGCAGCCTTTCTCCTACTCCCTACGAGCAGTACTTC. Encoded protein: CSSSLSPTPYEQYF. The full variable domain, rest sourced from reference TRBV7-9 and TRBJ2-7, is DTGVSQNPRHKITKRGQNVTFRCDPISEHNRLYWYRQTLGQGPEFLTYFQNEAQLEKSRLLSDRFSAERPKGSFSTLEIQRTEQGDSAMYLCSSSLSPTPYEQYFGPGTRLTVT.

The rearrangement links TRBV5-4 to TRBJ2-6, with TRBD1 identical over 8 bases. V was clipped by 4 bases and J by 2 bases; unmatched bases: 11. The germline V gene has CDR1 SGHNT and CDR2 YYREEE (reference sequence). This CDR3 is 18 amino acids long. The CDR3 DNA is TGTGCCAGCAGCGGGGCGGACAGGGTAGAGGCTGGGGCCAACGTCCTGACTTTC. Translation: CASSGADRVEAGANVLTF.

Turning to this clone: The junction departs from the called germline gene at one end, perhaps through a read error. The rearrangement links TRBV7-9 to TRBJ2-3; D not certain. The length of the CDR3 is 13 residues. The germline V gene has CDR1 SEHNR and CDR2 FQNEAQ (reference sequence). CDR3 sequence (DNA): TGTTCCAGCAGCATCCTCGGTGCAGATACGCAGTATTTT. This encodes CSSSILGADTQYF.

The rearrangement links TRBV7-2 to TRBJ2-4, with 9 bases identical to TRBD2. The CDR3 totals 16 residues. Germline lookup yields CDR1 SGHTA and CDR2 FQGNSA. Unmatched junction bases numbered 10, after V lost 1 base and J lost 9 bases. Here the CDR3 DNA reads TGTGCCAGCAGCTTAGTACCGGGACTAGCTACCGGCATTCAGTACTTC. Translating gives CASSLVPGLATGIQYF.

The rearrangement joins TRBV12-5 to TRBJ2-1; 7 positions agree with TRBD2. The ends lost 4 bases at V and 9 bases at J; junction bases unmatched: 15. Germline CDR1 and CDR2: LGHNT and FRNRAP. This CDR3 is 16 amino acids long. CDR3 protein: CASGSLGAGVSVEQFF. In DNA, the CDR3 is TGTGCTAGTGGTTCTCTTGGGGCGGGAGTATCGGTTGAGCAGTTCTTC. The full variable domain, with the rest looked up from reference TRBV12-5 and TRBJ2-1, is DARVTQTPRHKVTEMGQEVTMRCQPILGHNTVFWYRQTMMQGLELLAYFRNRAPLDDSGMPKDRFSAEMPDATLATLKIQPSEPRDSAVYFCASGSLGAGVSVEQFFGPGTRLTVL.

V gene TRBV11-2 combines with J gene TRBJ2-1, with 15 bases lining up with TRBD2. Losses at the gene ends were 5 bases for V and 1 base for J; bases not matched to a gene: 3. This CDR3 comprises 17 residues. Germline lookup yields CDR1 SGHAT and CDR2 FQNNGV. CDR3 in DNA: TGTGCCAGCAGCGAGGGACTAGCGGGAGGTTCCTACAATGAGCAGTTCTTC. Protein sequence: CASSEGLAGGSYNEQFF. Variable domain in full (rest from reference TRBV11-2 and TRBJ2-1): EAGVAQSPRYKIIEKRQSVAFWCNPISGHATLYWYQQILGQGPKLLIQFQNNGVVDDSQLPKDRFSAERLKGVDSTLKIQPAKLEDSAVYLCASSEGLAGGSYNEQFFGPGTRLTVL.

The chain is built from TRBV25-1 and TRBJ1-2, with a tentative D call TRBD1 (6 bases). The CDR3 totals 14 residues. V was shortened by 5 bases and J by 6 bases, with 16 bases between the two germline ends. The germline V gene encodes CDR1 MGHDK and CDR2 SYGVNS. CDR3 bases: TGTGCCAGCAGTCCCCCCGGGACACCCCATGGCTACACCTTC. Amino acids: CASSPPGTPHGYTF.

This chain links TRBV6-1 with TRBJ1-2; D is ambiguous. CDR3 length: 14 amino acids. V lost 7 bases to trimming and J lost 3 bases, with 15 bases between them. CDR1 is MNHNS and CDR2 is SASEGT in the germline V gene. In DNA, the CDR3 is TGTGCCAGCAATCGAGGTCTTTATGACTATGGCTACACCTTC. Its protein product is CASNRGLYDYGYTF.

This clone showed up just a few times. V is TRBV7-3 and J is TRBJ2-1; 9 nucleotides align to TRBD2. Trimming at V came to 6 bases and at J to 8 bases, leaving 5 bases not matched to a gene. Germline V CDR1 and CDR2: SGHTA, FQGTGA. The CDR3 contains 13 residues. The CDR3 bases are TGTGCCAGCAGTCTCGCGGGAGGGGATGAGCAGTTCTTC. Residues: CASSLAGGDEQFF.